The clone carrying this T cell receptor (beta chain) was recorded once. Its antigen is currently unknown. This entry belongs to a study of cytomegalovirus exposure and HLA in healthy donors. The study, taken as a whole, reports: Usually a TCR sequence was rare, but some public TCRs were found in many donors. Three CMV-associated chains proved CMV antigen-specific in vitro.

Libraries were prepared by immunoSEQ multiplex PCR; TCRdb keeps only in-frame clonotypes and omits some of them. The sample shows some 130,000 clones, roughly four fifths of them seen only once. Losses at the gene ends were 5 bases for V and 1 base for J; bases not matched to a gene: 10. The CDR3 totals 16 residues. CDR1 is SGHVS, CDR2 FQNEAQ, per germline. The study drew the donors from its approximately 110-subject validation cohort, separate from the roughly 700-subject first cohort. The sequencing input was PBMCs. The chain joins TRBV7-8 to TRBJ2-7; 8 nucleotides line up with TRBD2. The sequence came from a man younger than 45 in good health and CMV-seropositive. Here the CDR3 reads CASSNSPAGDSYEQYF. The CDR3 DNA is TGTGCCAGCAGCAACTCTCCAGCGGGGGATTCCTACGAGCAGTACTTC.